This is a list of T cell receptor beta chains from one sample in a study of T cells in Graves' hyperthyroidism and ophthalmopathy. TCRdb passed the multiplex PCR reads through MiXCR, listing each CDR3 protein once. The sample has 450,000 to 700,000 distinct CDR3 sequences; about 43% are singletons. The source material was peripheral blood or thyroid tissue (not recorded which). Receptor source: an adult woman with Graves' disease, either hyperthyroidism or ophthalmopathy (not recorded which). Both conserved end residues are part of each CDR3. Fields, in order: CDR3 DNA, CDR3 protein, CDR3 length, clone size, D gene, J gene, V gene. The D gene is left open where the match is weak. Clone size, where shown, is once, few, many, or a class for clones that have expanded.

CDR3nt: TGTGCCATCAGTCCCCAGGTCTCTGGGGCCAACGTCCTGACTTTC
CDR3aa: CAISPQVSGANVLTF
len: 15
abundance: many
d_gene: -
j_gene: TRBJ2-6
v_gene: TRBV10-3

CDR3nt: TGCAGTGCTAGGCCTAGCGGGGGAAACACCATATATTTT
CDR3aa: CSARPSGGNTIYF
len: 13
abundance: -
d_gene: -
j_gene: TRBJ1-3
v_gene: TRBV20-1

CDR3nt: TGCAGTGCTAGAGTCAATCGACTAGCGGACATCTTCCACGAGCAGTACTTC
CDR3aa: CSARVNRLADIFHEQYF
len: 17
abundance: many
d_gene: TRBD2
j_gene: TRBJ2-7
v_gene: TRBV20-1

CDR3nt: TGTGCCAGCAGCCAAGGACACCATGCTTTCTCTGGAAACACCATATATTTT
CDR3aa: CASSQGHHAFSGNTIYF
len: 17
abundance: -
d_gene: -
j_gene: TRBJ1-3
v_gene: TRBV2

CDR3nt: TGTGCCAGCTCACCGGACCGGATCCAGTATAGCAATCAGCCCCAGCATTTT
CDR3aa: CASSPDRIQYSNQPQHF
len: 17
abundance: few
d_gene: -
j_gene: TRBJ1-5
v_gene: TRBV18

CDR3nt: TGTGCCAGCAGCTCATTCCGACAGGCCGAGCAGTACTTC
CDR3aa: CASSSFRQAEQYF
len: 13
abundance: many
d_gene: -
j_gene: TRBJ2-7
v_gene: TRBV5-6

CDR3nt: TGTGCCAGCAGTTTCCGGGACAGGGGTGAAGCTTTCTTT
CDR3aa: CASSFRDRGEAFF
len: 13
abundance: many
d_gene: TRBD1
j_gene: TRBJ1-1
v_gene: TRBV27

CDR3nt: TGTGCCAGCAGCCCTCTCATCAGGGGGAACGAGCAGTACTTC
CDR3aa: CASSPLIRGNEQYF
len: 14
abundance: -
d_gene: TRBD1
j_gene: TRBJ2-7
v_gene: TRBV7-2

CDR3nt: TGTGCCAGCAAGAGGGTTCATCAGCCCCAGCATTTT
CDR3aa: CASKRVHQPQHF
len: 12
abundance: -
d_gene: -
j_gene: TRBJ1-5
v_gene: TRBV6-2/TRBV6-3

CDR3nt: TGTGCCATCAGTGAGGACAGGGGCGGGGAGACCCAGTACTTC
CDR3aa: CAISEDRGGETQYF
len: 14
abundance: -
d_gene: TRBD1
j_gene: TRBJ2-5
v_gene: TRBV10-3

CDR3nt: TGCAGCCTACAGGGAAACACTGAAGCTTTCTTT
CDR3aa: CSLQGNTEAFF
len: 11
abundance: -
d_gene: -
j_gene: TRBJ1-1
v_gene: TRBV29-1

CDR3nt: TGCAGCGTTGCAGGTGGGACTAGCAGTAGCGAGCAGTACTTC
CDR3aa: CSVAGGTSSSEQYF
len: 14
abundance: few
d_gene: TRBD2
j_gene: TRBJ2-7
v_gene: TRBV29-1

CDR3nt: TGCAGTGCTAGAGGGACAGGGGGTTTGACTAATGAAAAACTGTTTTTT
CDR3aa: CSARGTGGLTNEKLFF
len: 16
abundance: few
d_gene: TRBD1
j_gene: TRBJ1-4
v_gene: TRBV20-1

CDR3nt: TGTGCCAGCAGCTCCTCCGGGTCCTCTGGAAACACCTTC
CDR3aa: CASSSSGSSGNTF
len: 13
abundance: -
d_gene: -
j_gene: TRBJ1-2
v_gene: TRBV11-2

CDR3nt: TGTGCCACCAGCAGAGATCAGGGACTAGCGGGAGGGCCATCCTACGAGCAGTACTTC
CDR3aa: CATSRDQGLAGGPSYEQYF
len: 19
abundance: many
d_gene: TRBD2
j_gene: TRBJ2-7
v_gene: TRBV15

CDR3nt: TGTGCCAGCAGAATCCTAGGCGGCACAGATACGCAGTATTTT
CDR3aa: CASRILGGTDTQYF
len: 14
abundance: -
d_gene: -
j_gene: TRBJ2-3
v_gene: TRBV7-9

CDR3nt: TGTGCCAGCAGTTACTCGTCTACGGGGACCCAGTACTTC
CDR3aa: CASSYSSTGTQYF
len: 13
abundance: few
d_gene: -
j_gene: TRBJ2-5
v_gene: TRBV6-2/TRBV6-3

CDR3nt: TGTGCCATCAGAAAAAGCGGGGAGAACACCGGGGAGCTGTTTTTT
CDR3aa: CAIRKSGENTGELFF
len: 15
abundance: once
d_gene: TRBD2
j_gene: TRBJ2-2
v_gene: TRBV10-3

CDR3nt: TGTGCCAGCAGCTCCCAAAGGGCCAGGGCCTACGAGCAGTACTTC
CDR3aa: CASSSQRARAYEQYF
len: 15
abundance: -
d_gene: -
j_gene: TRBJ2-7
v_gene: TRBV7-8

CDR3nt: TGTGCCACCGAGAGGGACAGGGTTGGCTCACCCCTCCACTTT
CDR3aa: CATERDRVGSPLHF
len: 14
abundance: many
d_gene: TRBD1
j_gene: TRBJ1-6
v_gene: TRBV15

CDR3nt: TGTGCCACCAGTGACGGACAGAGGAGGAATTCACCCCTCCACTTT
CDR3aa: CATSDGQRRNSPLHF
len: 15
abundance: once
d_gene: -
j_gene: TRBJ1-6
v_gene: TRBV24-1

CDR3nt: TGTGCCAGCGCCGAGAGGACTGCCCCTCTCCCCCACTTT
CDR3aa: CASAERTAPLPHF
len: 13
abundance: -
d_gene: -
j_gene: TRBJ1-6
v_gene: TRBV9

CDR3nt: TGTGCCAGCAGTTCCCTGGGACTAGCGAACGAGCAGTACTTC
CDR3aa: CASSSLGLANEQYF
len: 14
abundance: few
d_gene: TRBD2
j_gene: TRBJ2-7
v_gene: TRBV28

CDR3nt: TGCGCCAGCAGTGGACTAGGAGGCACCGGGGAGCTGTTTTTT
CDR3aa: CASSGLGGTGELFF
len: 14
abundance: many
d_gene: -
j_gene: TRBJ2-2
v_gene: TRBV10-1